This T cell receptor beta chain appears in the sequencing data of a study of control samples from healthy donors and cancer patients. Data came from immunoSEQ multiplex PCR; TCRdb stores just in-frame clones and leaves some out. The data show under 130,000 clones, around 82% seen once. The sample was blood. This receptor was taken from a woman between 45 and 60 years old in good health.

The CDR3 coding sequence is TGTGCCTGGACCCCGGGCCCCACGGCTGAAGCTTTCTTT. Its translation is CAWTPGPTAEAFF. The chain combines TRBV30 with TRBJ1-1, with unresolved D. Germline loops: CDR1 GTSNPN, CDR2 SVGIG (reference sequence). The CDR3 extends over 13 amino acids. V was pared by 4 bases and J by 6 bases, with 15 bases between.